This T cell receptor (beta chain) was retrieved from a study of T-cell reconstitution after alpha-beta-depleted transplantation in children. Germline V gene sequence: CDR1 LGHNA, CDR2 YNFKEQ. The CDR3 runs 17 residues. The V end lost 0 bases, the J end lost 7 bases, and 21 bases lay between the germline ends. The TCRbeta library was prepared with unique molecular identifiers. TCRdb passed the PCR reads through MiXCR, listing each CDR3 protein once. This table holds about 610,000 distinct CDR3 sequences, approximately 10% found once. This chain links TRBV4-2 with TRBJ2-5, with D possibly TRBD2 on 6 matching bases. Sample: PBMCs from the stem cell graft donor, taken from the stem cell graft. This clonotype was sampled from a human donor who donated a stem cell graft to a child with acute myeloid leukemia. The CDR3 is CASSQDLRVRGGGTQYF. CDR3 in DNA: TGTGCCAGCAGCCAAGATCTAAGGGTCCGGGGAGGTGGGACCCAGTACTTC.